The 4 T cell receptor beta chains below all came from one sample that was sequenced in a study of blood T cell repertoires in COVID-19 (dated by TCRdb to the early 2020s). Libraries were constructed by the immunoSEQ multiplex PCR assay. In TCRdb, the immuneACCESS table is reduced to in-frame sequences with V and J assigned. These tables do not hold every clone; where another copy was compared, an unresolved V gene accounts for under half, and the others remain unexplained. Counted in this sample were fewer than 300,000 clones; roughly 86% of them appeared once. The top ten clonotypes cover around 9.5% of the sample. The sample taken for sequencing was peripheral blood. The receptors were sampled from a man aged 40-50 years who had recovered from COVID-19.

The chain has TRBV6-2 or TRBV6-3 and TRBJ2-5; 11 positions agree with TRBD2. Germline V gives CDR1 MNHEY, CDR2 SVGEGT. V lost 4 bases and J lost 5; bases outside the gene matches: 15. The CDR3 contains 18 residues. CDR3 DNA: TGTGCCAGCAGTTCTCTGACAGGCCGACTAGCGGGGCATGAGACCCAGTACTTC. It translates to CASSSLTGRLAGHETQYF.

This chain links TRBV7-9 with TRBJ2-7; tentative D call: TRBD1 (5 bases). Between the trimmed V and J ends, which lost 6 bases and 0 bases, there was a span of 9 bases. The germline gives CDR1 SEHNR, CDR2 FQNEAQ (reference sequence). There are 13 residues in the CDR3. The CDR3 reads CASRMDNSYEQYF. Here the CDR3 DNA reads TGTGCCAGCAGAATGGACAACTCCTACGAGCAGTACTTC.

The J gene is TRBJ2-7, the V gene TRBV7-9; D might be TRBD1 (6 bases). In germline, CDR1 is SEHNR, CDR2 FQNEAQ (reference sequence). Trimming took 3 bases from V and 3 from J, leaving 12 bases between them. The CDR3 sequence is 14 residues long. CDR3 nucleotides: TGTGCCAGCAGCTTTGACAGGCCCCACTACGAGCAGTACTTC. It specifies CASSFDRPHYEQYF.

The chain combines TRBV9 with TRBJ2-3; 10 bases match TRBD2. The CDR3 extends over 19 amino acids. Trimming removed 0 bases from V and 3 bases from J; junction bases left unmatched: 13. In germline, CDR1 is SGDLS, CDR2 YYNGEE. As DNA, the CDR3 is TGTGCCAGCAGCGTAGAAGGTTTGGGAGCGGGAGGGCAAACAGATACGCAGTATTTT. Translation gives CASSVEGLGAGGQTDTQYF.